Below are 5 T cell receptor beta chains sequenced from a single sample in a study of shared clonotypes between healthy human individuals. Clones were read by immunoSEQ multiplex PCR, and TCRdb kept only the in-frame ones, dropping some. The data show approximately 2.5 million clones, about 92% seen once. Sequenced material: naive CD4+ T cells sorted from blood. As for subset: CD45RA+ positively selected. Receptors originate from a young man in good health.

The chain couples TRBV18 to TRBJ1-1; D gene ambiguous. Germline V gives CDR1 KGHSH, CDR2 LQKENI. This CDR3 has 16 amino acids. Trimming shortened V by 3 bases and J by 0 bases, and 14 bases separated the two germline ends. The CDR3 coding sequence is TGTGCCAGCTCACCGGGAGAGTTACTCATGAACACTGAAGCTTTCTTT. This sequence encodes CASSPGELLMNTEAFF.

V is TRBV6-4 and J is TRBJ2-2; D is undetermined. Germline-derived CDR1 and CDR2 are MRHNA and SNTAGT. The V end lost 8 bases, the J end lost 0 bases, and 10 bases lay between the germline ends. The CDR3 is 14 residues long. DNA of the CDR3: TGTGCCAGCCGTCTCGGAACGAACACCGGGGAGCTGTTTTTT. Amino acids: CASRLGTNTGELFF.

The V and J genes are TRBV27 and TRBJ1-6; 8 bases fit TRBD1. Germline V gene lookup returns CDR1 MNHEY and CDR2 SMNVEV (reference sequence). The CDR3 consists of 14 residues. Germline trimming cut 6 bases from V and 8 bases from J; bases unmatched to any gene: 6. CDR3 in DNA: TGTGCCAGCAGAATCCCAGGGGGCGATTCACCCCTCCACTTT. It encodes CASRIPGGDSPLHF.

This chain links TRBV27 with TRBJ2-3, with D tentatively TRBD1 or TRBD2 (5 bases each). Germline V gene sequence: CDR1 MNHEY, CDR2 SMNVEV (reference sequence). The V end lost 2 bases, the J end lost 3 bases, and 12 bases lay between the germline ends. The CDR3 is made up of 15 amino acids. The chain's CDR3 is CASSLRQGVTDTQYF. In DNA, the CDR3 is TGTGCCAGCAGTTTAAGGCAGGGAGTGACAGATACGCAGTATTTT.

The rearrangement links TRBV7-9 to TRBJ1-6; D is ambiguous. V was trimmed by 2 bases and J by 5 bases, leaving 13 bases between them. The CDR3 extends over 16 amino acids. Germline lookup yields CDR1 SEHNR and CDR2 FQNEAQ (reference sequence). For the CDR3, the DNA is TGTGCCAGCAGCTTAATGGTCGGACTAAATAATTCACCCCTCCACTTT. Translating it yields CASSLMVGLNNSPLHF.